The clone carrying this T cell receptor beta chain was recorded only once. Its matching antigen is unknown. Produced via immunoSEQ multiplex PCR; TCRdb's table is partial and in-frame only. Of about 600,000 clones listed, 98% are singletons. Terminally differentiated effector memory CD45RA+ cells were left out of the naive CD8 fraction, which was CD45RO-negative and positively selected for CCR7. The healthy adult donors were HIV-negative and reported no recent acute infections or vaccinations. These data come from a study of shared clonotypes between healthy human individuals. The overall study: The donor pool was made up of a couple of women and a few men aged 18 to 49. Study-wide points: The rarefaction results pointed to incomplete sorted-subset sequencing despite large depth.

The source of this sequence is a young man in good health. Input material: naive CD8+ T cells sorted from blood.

The CDR3 bases are TGTGCCAGCAGCGGGACAGGTAACTCCTACGAGCAGTACTTC. Its protein is CASSGTGNSYEQYF. The gene calls are TRBV13 and TRBJ2-7, with TRBD1 identical over 8 bases. Per germline, CDR1 PRHDT and CDR2 FYEKMQ (reference sequence). V lost 5 bases to trimming and J lost 0 bases; unmatched junction nucleotides: 3. The CDR3 extends over 14 amino acids. The whole variable domain, remainder taken from reference TRBV13 and TRBJ2-7, is AAGVIQSPRHLIKEKRETATLKCYPIPRHDTVYWYQQGPGQDPQFLISFYEKMQSDKGSIPDRFSAQQFSDYHSELNMSSLELGDSALYFCASSGTGNSYEQYFGPGTRLTVT.